The 30 T cell receptor beta chains given below trace back to one sample, sequenced in a study of Ad26.COV2.S vaccination and SARS-CoV-2 variants (dated by TCRdb to the early 2020s). Per the publication, the treatment or condition label means: about 20 received Ad26.COV2.S at low or high dose, single or two shots; roughly 5 received placebo; per-sample allocation not given. Repertoires of vaccine and placebo recipients were sequenced from samples collected on day 63 after the first injection. Preparation of the library involved the immunoSEQ multiplex PCR assay. Sourced from immuneACCESS, this table was stored by TCRdb with only in-frame sequences that have V and J called. A share of the clones is absent; for the studies checked, an unresolved V gene accounts for under half, and the remainder has no known explanation. Counted in this sample were approximately 350,000 clones; around nine tenths of them appeared once. Jointly, the top ten make up roughly 3.1% of the sample.

This material consisted of peripheral blood, taken in a trial of Ad26.COV2.S vaccine versus placebo. The receptors shown here come from a person between 18 and 65 years old who received the Ad26.COV2.S COVID-19 vaccine or a placebo.

The rearrangement joins TRBV3-1 (or the pseudogene TRBV3-2) to TRBJ2-3, with TRBD2 identical over 7 bases. The CDR3 contains 16 residues. Germline lookup yields CDR1 LGHDT and CDR2 YNNKEL (reference sequence). The junction had 6 bases not matched to a gene; V was cut back by 0 bases and J by 3 bases. The CDR3 reads CASSQDYPGGTDTQYF. In DNA, the CDR3 is TGTGCCAGCAGCCAAGACTATCCGGGGGGTACAGATACGCAGTATTTT.

V gene TRBV5-1 combines with J gene TRBJ2-2; D is uncertain. The germline V and J ends were trimmed by 5 bases and 1 base, with 12 bases remaining between them. The CDR3 extends over 15 amino acids. Germline lookup yields CDR1 SGHRS and CDR2 YFSETQ. The CDR3 DNA sequence: TGCGCCAGCAGGGGATCGGCCTTGAACACCGGGGAGCTGTTTTTT. Protein product: CASRGSALNTGELFF.

This clone came up once. The chain links TRBV3-1 (or the pseudogene TRBV3-2) to TRBJ2-3; unclear D gene. Deletions cut 2 bases from V and 11 bases from J, with 14 bases between. The CDR3 is 13 amino acids. From germline, CDR1 is LGHDT and CDR2 YNNKEL (reference sequence). CDR3 nucleotide sequence: TGTGCCAGCAGCCAATTGCGAGACAAAGGGCAGTATTTT. This sequence encodes CASSQLRDKGQYF.

The chain employs TRBV7-2 and TRBJ2-1; D may be TRBD1 (5 bases). CDR3 size: 15 residues. V was shortened by 6 bases and J by 0 bases, with 12 bases between the two germline ends. From germline, CDR1 is SGHTA and CDR2 FQGNSA. The CDR3 DNA sequence: TGTGCCAGCAGTCCTGACAGCAGCTCCTACAATGAGCAGTTCTTC. This encodes CASSPDSSSYNEQFF.

The chain carries TRBV14 and TRBJ2-1; TRBD2 matches 8 bases. This CDR3 is 13 amino acids long. Germline CDR1 is SGHDN and CDR2 is FVKESK. The V and J ends lost 1 base and 12 bases, in that order; junction bases with no gene match: 5. CDR3: CASSQVLTSGQFF. CDR3 DNA sequence: TGTGCCAGCAGCCAAGTTTTAACTAGCGGGCAGTTCTTC.

The CDR3 nucleotides are TGTGCCTGGAGTTCTACTAGCGGACCGTACAATGAGCAGTTCTTC. Protein sequence: CAWSSTSGPYNEQFF. The J gene is TRBJ2-1, the V gene TRBV30; 8 nucleotides match TRBD2. This CDR3 spans 15 amino acids. J gave up 4 bases and V 2 bases, and 7 bases lay outside the gene matches. CDR1 GTSNPN and CDR2 SVGIG come from the germline V gene (reference sequence).

The chain joins TRBV6-5 to TRBJ2-1; 8 bases are a match to TRBD2. The CDR3 contains 14 residues. The germline CDR1 and CDR2 sequences are MNHEY and SVGAGI. V lost 2 bases and J lost 7; bases outside the gene matches: 4. The CDR3 region is CASSYGQRGNEQFF. For the CDR3, the DNA is TGTGCCAGCAGTTACGGACAGCGGGGGAATGAGCAGTTCTTC.

The chain couples TRBV19 to TRBJ2-3; 10 positions match TRBD2. Trimming removed 6 bases from V and 0 bases from J; junction bases left unmatched: 15. Germline CDR1 and CDR2: LNHDA and SQIVND (reference sequence). This CDR3 has 19 amino acids. The CDR3 DNA is TGTGCCAGTAGCCCAACACTAGCGGGGCTCCACCATAGCACAGATACGCAGTATTTT. Its translation: CASSPTLAGLHHSTDTQYF.

The V gene is TRBV6-5, the J gene TRBJ2-3, with TRBD1 matching over 9 bases. CDR3 length equals 14 residues. Trimming cost V 4 bases and J 6 bases; bases outside gene matches: 5. The germline gives CDR1 MNHEY, CDR2 SVGAGI. CDR3 nucleotides: TGTGCCAGCAGTTTCCGGGACAGGGCTGATACGCAGTATTTT. Translation gives CASSFRDRADTQYF.

The rearrangement joins TRBV4-1 to TRBJ1-1; D is unresolved. This CDR3 region has 12 residues. Germline CDR1 and CDR2: MGHRA and YSYEKL. Between the trimmed V and J ends, which lost 8 bases and 0 bases, there was a span of 7 bases. CDR3 nucleotides: TGCGCCAGCGGACGGTTGAACACTGAAGCTTTCTTT. Translated, it gives CASGRLNTEAFF.

This clone has only one observation. The V and J genes are TRBV27 and TRBJ2-1, with 11 bases lining up with TRBD2. With 8 bases clipped from V and 7 bases from J, the junction kept 13 bases outside the gene matches. This CDR3 comprises 16 residues. CDR1 and CDR2 from the germline V gene are MNHEY and SMNVEV (reference sequence). The CDR3 DNA follows: TGTGCCAGCGCTAGAAGACTAGCGGGGTATGAGAATGAGCAGTTCTTC. This encodes CASARRLAGYENEQFF.

V and J are TRBV9 and TRBJ2-3; D might be TRBD2 (6 bases). The germline gives CDR1 SGDLS, CDR2 YYNGEE. With 3 bases removed from V and 4 bases from J, the gap between germline ends came to 12 bases. The CDR3 is 14 residues long. The chain's CDR3 is CASSGPGEADTQYF. The CDR3 coding sequence is TGTGCCAGCAGCGGGCCCGGGGAGGCAGATACGCAGTATTTT.

The genes are TRBV20-1 and TRBJ1-5; the D gene is possibly TRBD1 (5 bases). The CDR3 has 13 amino acids. From germline, CDR1 is DFQATT and CDR2 SNEGSKA (reference sequence). Trimming took off 3 bases at V and 6 bases at J, with 12 bases between the two ends. The DNA of the CDR3 is TGCAGTGCTAGTGAGGGGTGGGGTCAGCCCCAGCATTTT. It encodes CSASEGWGQPQHF.

The chain carries TRBV28 and TRBJ1-1; D uncertain. The CDR3 has 10 residues. CDR1 and CDR2 (germline): MDHEN, SYDVKM. V lost 6 bases to trimming and J lost 1 base, with 0 bases between them. The CDR3 DNA sequence: TGTGCCAGCAGGAACACTGAAGCTTTCTTT. Translated, it gives CASRNTEAFF.

This sequence joins TRBV24-1 and TRBJ2-5; D is ambiguous. The CDR3 runs 13 residues. Germline-derived CDR1 and CDR2 are KGHDR and SFDVKD. V was shortened by 4 bases and J by 3 bases, with 8 bases between the two germline ends. CDR3 protein: CATSDESEETQYF. DNA for the CDR3: TGTGCCACCAGTGACGAATCTGAAGAGACCCAGTACTTC.

The J gene is TRBJ1-5, the V gene TRBV27; 7 nucleotides align to TRBD1. Germline V gene data show CDR1 as MNHEY and CDR2 as SMNVEV (reference sequence). CDR3 length: 15 residues. With 6 bases clipped from V and 2 bases from J, the junction kept 7 bases outside the gene matches. In DNA form, the CDR3 reads TGTGCCAGCAGGCCTGACAGGGTAGGCAATCAGCCCCAGCATTTT. Translation gives CASRPDRVGNQPQHF.

V is TRBV4-2 and J is TRBJ1-3, with a possible D match to TRBD1 (6 bases). The CDR3 spans 17 residues. V was clipped by 0 bases and J by 0 bases, with 12 bases between them. In germline, CDR1 is LGHNA, CDR2 YNFKEQ. CDR3 amino acids: CASSQEMTGFSGNTIYF. DNA of the CDR3: TGTGCCAGCAGCCAAGAAATGACAGGTTTCTCTGGAAACACCATATATTTT.

This clone was counted between two and nine times. The chain links TRBV18 to TRBJ1-1; 7 nucleotides align to TRBD1. Germline V gene sequence: CDR1 KGHSH, CDR2 LQKENI. CDR3 length: 16 residues. Trimming cost V 3 bases and J 0 bases; bases outside gene matches: 7. CDR3 DNA: TGTGCCAGCTCACCGTCGACAGGGCACATGAACACTGAAGCTTTCTTT. It specifies CASSPSTGHMNTEAFF.

This chain uses TRBV27 with TRBJ1-2; weak D call: TRBD1 (5 bases). The CDR3 totals 15 residues. From germline, CDR1 is MNHEY and CDR2 SMNVEV (reference sequence). V lost 2 bases, J lost 4 bases, and 14 bases lay in between. CDR3 sequence reads: CASSLLPRASYGYTF. The DNA of the CDR3 is TGTGCCAGCAGTTTACTTCCCAGGGCATCCTATGGCTACACCTTC.

The V and J genes are TRBV5-4 and TRBJ2-3; no reliable D call. Looked up from germline, CDR1 is SGHNT and CDR2 is YYREEE (reference sequence). The CDR3 loop spans 12 amino acids. Trimming took off 2 bases at V and 3 bases at J, with 4 bases between the two ends. The CDR3 spells CASSFDTDTQYF. CDR3 nucleotides: TGTGCCAGCAGCTTTGATACAGATACGCAGTATTTT.

The genes are TRBV12-3 or TRBV12-4 and TRBJ2-5; D remains ambiguous. This CDR3 spans 12 amino acids. The V gene lost 6 bases and the J gene lost 5 bases, with 10 bases spanning the gap. The CDR3 region has the DNA TGTGCCAGCAGGTCAGGCGTGGAGACCCAGTACTTC. Protein product: CASRSGVETQYF.

The CDR3 DNA reads as TGTGCCAGCAGCTTAGAAGCGGGACGTGCGGGATATACGCAGTATTTT. Translated, it gives CASSLEAGRAGYTQYF. This sequence joins TRBV7-8 and TRBJ2-3; 7 bases fit TRBD2. This CDR3 has 16 residues. Germline trimming cut 1 base from V and 7 bases from J; bases unmatched to any gene: 11. Germline V lookup: CDR1 SGHVS, CDR2 FQNEAQ.

This sequence joins TRBV5-5 and TRBJ1-6; D is uncertain. CDR1 and CDR2 from the germline V gene are SGHKS and YYEKEE (reference sequence). This CDR3 region has 14 residues. V was shortened by 4 bases and J by 12 bases, with 17 bases between the two germline ends. The CDR3 here is CASSPDTLGGPLHF. As DNA, the CDR3 is TGTGCCAGCAGCCCAGACACCTTAGGAGGACCCCTCCACTTT.

The chain has TRBV11-1 and TRBJ2-2, with D possibly matching TRBD1 (6 bases). Germline V gene sequence: CDR1 SGHAT, CDR2 FQDESV (reference sequence). Between the trimmed V and J ends, which lost 2 bases and 4 bases, there was a span of 8 bases. The CDR3 is 14 residues long. CDR3 sequence: CASSLSGVTGELFF. DNA of the CDR3: TGTGCCAGCAGCTTATCAGGGGTCACCGGGGAGCTGTTTTTT.

In this sample, this clone turned up a few times. The rearrangement links TRBV7-2 to TRBJ1-5, with TRBD1 as a possible D gene (6 bases). CDR3 size: 16 residues. Germline V gene sequence: CDR1 SGHTA, CDR2 FQGNSA. V was cut by 10 bases and J by 0 bases, with 19 bases left in between. CDR3 coding DNA: TGTGCCACCACTGCCGAGGGGGGGTCTAGCAATCAGCCCCAGCATTTT. It specifies CATTAEGGSSNQPQHF. The full variable domain, completed using reference TRBV7-2 and TRBJ1-5, is GAGVSQSPSNKVTEKGKDVELRCDPISGHTALYWYRQSLGQGLEFLIYFQGNSAPDKSGLPSDRFSAERTGGSVSTLTIQRTQQEDSAVYLCATTAEGGSSNQPQHFGDGTRLSIL.

V usage is TRBV4-3 and J usage is TRBJ1-6; D remains ambiguous. Germline assignment: CDR1 LGHNA and CDR2 YSLEER. V lost 1 base, J lost 7 bases, and 8 bases lay in between. CDR3 length: 14 residues. The CDR3 sequence: CASSQGGSNSPLHF. As DNA, the CDR3 is TGCGCCAGCAGCCAAGGTGGCTCGAATTCACCCCTCCACTTT.

The genes are TRBV7-2 and TRBJ2-5; unclear D gene. V lost 3 bases to trimming and J lost 5 bases, with 10 bases between them. Per the germline V gene, CDR1 is SGHTA and CDR2 is FQGNSA. The CDR3 totals 13 residues. CDR3 sequence (DNA): TGTGCCAGCAGCTTTAGGAAAGGCGAGACCCAGTACTTC. It specifies CASSFRKGETQYF.

The chain links TRBV6-5 to TRBJ1-1, with D maybe TRBD1 (6 bases). Trimming pared 2 bases from V and 0 bases from J, leaving 7 bases between. The CDR3 length is 14 residues. From germline, CDR1 is MNHEY and CDR2 SVGAGI. Here the CDR3 reads CASSYQGLNTEAFF. The CDR3 region has the DNA TGTGCCAGCAGTTACCAGGGGTTGAACACTGAAGCTTTCTTT.

V gene TRBV7-6 combines with J gene TRBJ1-2; no reliable D call. Trimming stripped 1 base from V and 4 bases from J, with 10 bases between. The CDR3 covers 14 residues. Per germline, CDR1 SGHVS and CDR2 FNYEAQ. For the CDR3, the DNA is TGTGCCAGCAGCTTAGGCGAGGCTTTCTATGGCTACACCTTC. Protein sequence: CASSLGEAFYGYTF.

This clone appeared a single time. V usage is TRBV6-5 and J usage is TRBJ1-5, with TRBD1 identical over 9 bases. This CDR3 comprises 15 residues. The germline V gene has CDR1 MNHEY and CDR2 SVGAGI. Trimming took 5 bases from V and 7 from J; bases not matched to a gene: 9. CDR3 residues: CASSTGTGRYQPQHF. DNA of the CDR3: TGTGCCAGCAGTACCGGGACAGGGAGGTACCAGCCCCAGCATTTT.